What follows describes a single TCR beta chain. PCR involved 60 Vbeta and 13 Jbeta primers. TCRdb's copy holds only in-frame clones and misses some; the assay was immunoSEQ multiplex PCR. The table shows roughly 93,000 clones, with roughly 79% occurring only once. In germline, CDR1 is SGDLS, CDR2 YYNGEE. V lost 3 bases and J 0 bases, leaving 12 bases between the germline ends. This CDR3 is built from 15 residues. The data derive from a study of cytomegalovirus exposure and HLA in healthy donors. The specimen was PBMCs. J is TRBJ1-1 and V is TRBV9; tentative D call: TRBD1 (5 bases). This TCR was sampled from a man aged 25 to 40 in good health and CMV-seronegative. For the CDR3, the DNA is TGTGCCAGCAGCGGAAGACAGTCCATGAACACTGAAGCTTTCTTT. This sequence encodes CASSGRQSMNTEAFF.